What follows describes a single TCR beta chain. This sample is drawn from a study of blood T cell repertoires in COVID-19. About the study: Collection of acute and convalescent COVID-19 samples took place in the United States, Italy and Spain. Sources were T cells, B-cell-depleted T cells, or PBMCs; the material itself was cDNA or gDNA.

As originally analysed: Reference gene primer amplification in the assay estimated nucleated cell counts. Produced via immunoSEQ multiplex PCR; TCRdb's table is partial and in-frame only. For V, J and clone size, that table is used; D and trimming come from the DNA. This repertoire shows some 130,000 clones, about 87% found once; its top ten account for under 13%. Germline V lookup: CDR1 SGDLS, CDR2 YYNGEE. The CDR3 contains 14 residues. V was trimmed by 3 bases and J by 0 bases, leaving 4 bases between them. This sequence joins TRBV9 and TRBJ1-6; no clear D. The sequencing sample was made of peripheral blood. This TCR was sampled from a man in his fifties or sixties with acute or convalescent COVID-19. CDR3: CASSDSSYNSPLHF. The CDR3 bases are TGTGCCAGCAGCGACAGCTCCTATAATTCACCCCTCCACTTT.